The 17 T cell receptor beta chains below all came from one sample that was sequenced in a study of early T cells in non-severe SARS-CoV-2 infection. TCRdb re-called the 5' RACE reads through MiXCR, storing one row per CDR3 protein. This table holds about 36,000 distinct CDR3 sequences, 8% to 10% found once. Sequenced input: whole blood. The receptor set was obtained from an adult who was a healthcare worker with PCR-confirmed SARS-CoV-2 infection or an uninfected control (not recorded which).

CDR3 in DNA: TGTGCCAGCAGTGAACGGGGGACGTATGGCTACACCTTC. This translates into CASSERGTYGYTF. The gene calls are TRBV6-1 and TRBJ1-2; perhaps TRBD1 as D (5 bases). The V gene's germline CDR1 is MNHNS and CDR2 SASEGT. V shed 2 bases and J shed 5 bases, with 9 bases lying between them. The CDR3 has 13 residues.

This clonotype has more than one count but fewer than ten. A junction boundary mismatches the germline segment, possibly from a read error. The chain carries TRBV11-2 and TRBJ2-7; tentatively, D is TRBD1 or TRBD2 (5 bases each). The CDR3 extends over 12 amino acids. Germline V lookup: CDR1 SGHAT, CDR2 FQNNGV. CDR3 sequence reads: CASSQSRGNLDF. CDR3 nucleotides: TGTGCCAGCAGCCAATCGAGGGGTAATCTCGACTTC.

This clonotype was found many times. V and J are TRBV7-9 and TRBJ2-1; TRBD2 agrees at 11 bases. Germline V gene data show CDR1 as SEHNR and CDR2 as FQNEAQ (reference sequence). CDR3 size: 15 residues. J lost 8 bases, V lost 6 bases, and 9 bases had no gene match. In DNA form, the CDR3 reads TGTGCCAGCAGTTTGACTAGCGGGGCCGGGGATGAGCAGTTCTTC. It codes for CASSLTSGAGDEQFF.

There are many counts of this clonotype. The gene calls are TRBV7-7 and TRBJ2-5; D may be TRBD1 (6 bases). The CDR3 is 14 residues long. Germline V gene sequence: CDR1 SSHAT, CDR2 FNYEAQ (reference sequence). V lost 4 bases and J 4 bases, leaving 13 bases between the germline ends. The CDR3 DNA is TGTGCCAGCAGCTCACGCACCAGGGGAGAGACCCAGTACTTC. Translated, it gives CASSSRTRGETQYF.

This clonotype turned up a few times. The chain combines TRBV7-9 with TRBJ2-1; 7 bases line up with TRBD1. Germline CDR1 and CDR2: SEHNR and FQNEAQ (reference sequence). This CDR3 comprises 15 residues. V lost 1 base to trimming and J lost 1 base; unmatched junction nucleotides: 1. CDR3: CASSLEGQSYNEQFF. CDR3 DNA sequence: TGTGCCAGCAGCTTAGAGGGACAGTCCTACAATGAGCAGTTCTTC.

This clonotype counts as medium-sized. The CDR3 here is CASSPTVYEQYF. The CDR3 DNA follows: TGTGCCAGCAGCCCGACAGTATACGAGCAGTACTTC. The chain couples TRBV12-3 or TRBV12-4 to TRBJ2-7, with D maybe TRBD1 (5 bases). Trimming cost V 6 bases and J 4 bases, with 10 bases left between them. The CDR3 is made up of 12 amino acids.

The chain couples TRBV18 to TRBJ2-7; no definite D call. The CDR3 consists of 13 residues. The germline CDR1 and CDR2 sequences are KGHSH and LQKENI. The V and J ends lost 8 bases and 0 bases respectively, with 11 bases between them. The chain's CDR3 is CASQGNSSYEQYF. The CDR3 DNA follows: TGTGCCAGCCAAGGCAACAGCTCCTACGAGCAGTACTTC.

The CDR3 loop is CASNRDRGQETQYF. CDR3 coding DNA: TGTGCCAGCAACCGGGACAGGGGGCAAGAGACCCAGTACTTC. The chain has TRBV7-2 and TRBJ2-5, with 11 positions matching TRBD1. The J segment lost 2 bases and the V segment lost 7 bases, leaving 3 bases of the junction unmatched. In germline, CDR1 is SGHTA, CDR2 FQGNSA. The CDR3 is made up of 14 amino acids.

This clonotype has a single count. A much larger clonotype is one base distant, so this may be a read error. The CDR3, as DNA: TGTGCCAGCGGCTCCCCCCCGCGGACTGAAGCTTTCTTT. Translation: CASGSPPRTEAFF. The chain couples TRBV9 to TRBJ1-1; D is uncertain. V shed 7 bases and J shed 5 bases, with 15 bases lying between them. The CDR3 is 13 amino acids. Per germline, CDR1 SGDLS and CDR2 YYNGEE.

In this sample, this clonotype turned up many times. CDR3 DNA: TGCAGTGCTAGACAACAGGCTAACTATGGCTACACCTTC. Its translation: CSARQQANYGYTF. This rearrangement joins TRBV20-1 to TRBJ1-2; possibly TRBD1 for D (5 bases). CDR3 length equals 13 residues. V lost 2 bases, J lost 0 bases, and 7 bases lay in between. CDR1 is DFQATT and CDR2 is SNEGSKA in the germline V gene (reference sequence).

This clonotype was recorded many times. This chain joins TRBV5-6 and TRBJ1-2; D is undetermined. The CDR3 has 13 amino acids. Germline-derived CDR1 and CDR2 are SGHDT and YYEEEE. V lost 5 bases and J lost 2, with 10 bases in between. CDR3 in DNA: TGTGCCAGCAGTTCTACACCGAACTATGGCTACACCTTC. Translation gives CASSSTPNYGYTF.

CDR3 in amino acids: CSVRQQLTYEQYF. CDR3 nucleotide sequence: TGCAGCGTCCGACAGCAGCTGACCTACGAGCAGTACTTC. V usage is TRBV29-1 and J usage is TRBJ2-7, with D tentatively TRBD1 (5 bases). V dropped 6 bases and J dropped 2 bases, with 14 bases sitting between them. CDR3 length: 13 residues. Germline V gives CDR1 SQVTM, CDR2 ANQGSEA.

This clonotype has at least ten counts. CDR3 sequence: CSAETGRATEAFF. DNA for the CDR3: TGCAGTGCGGAAACAGGGCGGGCCACTGAAGCTTTCTTT. V gene TRBV20-1 combines with J gene TRBJ1-1; maybe TRBD1 (6 bases). Trimming left V 6 bases short and J 4 bases short, with 15 bases between. This CDR3 is built from 13 residues. Germline V gene lookup returns CDR1 DFQATT and CDR2 SNEGSKA (reference sequence).

This clonotype was seen only a few times. The chain uses TRBV29-1 and TRBJ2-4; no clear D. This CDR3 has 11 amino acids. Germline CDR1 SQVTM, CDR2 ANQGSEA. V was clipped by 1 base and J by 5 bases, with 3 bases between them. DNA for the CDR3: TGCAGCGTTGAAGGGGAAAACATTCAGTACTTC. It codes for CSVEGENIQYF.

CDR3 DNA sequence: TGTGCCAGCAGCGGAGGACAGGGAGGTTCACCCCTCCACTTT. Its translation is CASSGGQGGSPLHF. This chain connects TRBV5-6 to TRBJ1-6; 8 bases line up with TRBD1. This CDR3 is built from 14 residues. V shed 4 bases and J 9 bases; nucleotides not matched to a gene: 6. Germline V gene lookup returns CDR1 SGHDT and CDR2 YYEEEE.

This clonotype was seen a handful of times. The rearrangement links TRBV6-1 to TRBJ1-2; a weak D match, TRBD1 (5 bases). Germline CDR1 MNHNS, CDR2 SASEGT. The ends were cut back, 1 base at V and 6 bases at J, with 6 bases in the middle. This CDR3 region has 12 residues. In DNA form, the CDR3 reads TGTGCCAGCAGTGAAGTCAGGGATGGCTACACCTTC. Its translation is CASSEVRDGYTF.

At least ten counts were recorded for this clonotype. This chain uses TRBV19 with TRBJ2-1, with a tentative D call TRBD2 (6 bases). V was clipped by 9 bases and J by 10 bases, with 19 bases between them. Germline V gene lookup returns CDR1 LNHDA and CDR2 SQIVND (reference sequence). This CDR3 has 13 amino acids. CDR3 in amino acids: CASAGWGAEEQFF. For the CDR3, the DNA is TGTGCCAGCGCGGGGTGGGGCGCGGAGGAGCAGTTCTTC.